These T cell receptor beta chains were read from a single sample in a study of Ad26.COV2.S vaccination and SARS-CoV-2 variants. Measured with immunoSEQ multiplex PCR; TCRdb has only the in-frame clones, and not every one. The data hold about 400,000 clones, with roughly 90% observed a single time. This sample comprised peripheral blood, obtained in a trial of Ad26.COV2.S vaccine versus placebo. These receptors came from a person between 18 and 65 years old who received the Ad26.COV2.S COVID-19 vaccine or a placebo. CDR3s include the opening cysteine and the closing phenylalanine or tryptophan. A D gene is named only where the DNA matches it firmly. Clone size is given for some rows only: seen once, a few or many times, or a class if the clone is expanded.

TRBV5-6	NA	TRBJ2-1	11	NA	TGTGCCAGCAGCTCCGGGACTGAAGGGTTCTTC	CASSSGTEGFF
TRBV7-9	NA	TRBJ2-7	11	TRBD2	TGTGCCAGCAGCGGGGGGGACGAGCAGTACTTC	CASSGGDEQYF
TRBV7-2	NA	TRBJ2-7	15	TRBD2	TGTGCCAGCAGCTTAGGTCTAGCGGGGTCCTACGAGCAGTACTTC	CASSLGLAGSYEQYF
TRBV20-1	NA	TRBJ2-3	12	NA	TGCAGTGCTAGTGACTCTGCAGATACGCAGTATTTT	CSASDSADTQYF
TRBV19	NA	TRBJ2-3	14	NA	TGTGCCAGTAGTCGAGACAGGTTAACAGATACGCAGTATTTT	CASSRDRLTDTQYF
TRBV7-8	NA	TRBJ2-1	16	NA	TGTGCCAGCAGCCCGTCCCGAGGGGCGGTCGGCAATGAGCAGTTCTTC	CASSPSRGAVGNEQFF
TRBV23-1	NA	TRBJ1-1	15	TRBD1	TGCGCCAGCGCCTACCAGGGGGCGTCGGGCACTGAAGCTTTCTTT	CASAYQGASGTEAFF
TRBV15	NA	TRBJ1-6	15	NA	TGTGCCACCAGCAGAGACCGGGGGACTAATTCACCCCTCCACTTT	CATSRDRGTNSPLHF
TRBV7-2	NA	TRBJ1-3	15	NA	TGTGCCAGCAGCTTAGAAGCCAGGGCTGGAAACACCATATATTTT	CASSLEARAGNTIYF
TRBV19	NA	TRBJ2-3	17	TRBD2	TGTGCCAGTAGTATAGACCTTATACTAGCGGGTACAGATACGCAGTATTTT	CASSIDLILAGTDTQYF
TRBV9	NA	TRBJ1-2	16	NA	TGTGCCAGCAGCAAGGGGGAGGGGTTGGTCGACTATGGCTACACCTTC	CASSKGEGLVDYGYTF
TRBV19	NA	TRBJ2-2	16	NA	TGTGCCAGTACCGCAGTAAGGACAGAGAACACCGGGGAGCTGTTTTTT	CASTAVRTENTGELFF
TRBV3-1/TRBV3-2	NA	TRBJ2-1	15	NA	TGTGCCAGCAGCGACGCGGGCCAGCTGGATCTTGAGCAGTTCTTC	CASSDAGQLDLEQFF
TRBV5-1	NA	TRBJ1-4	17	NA	TGCGCCAGCAGCTTGGGCCTTGGGACCTCAACTAATGAAAAACTGTTTTTT	CASSLGLGTSTNEKLFF
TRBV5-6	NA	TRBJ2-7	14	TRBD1	TGTGCCAGCAGCCCCGGGGACAGGGGGGGTGAGCAGTACTTC	CASSPGDRGGEQYF
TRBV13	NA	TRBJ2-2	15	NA	TGTGCCAGCAGCTTAGGGGGTAGAGGCACCGGGGAGCTGTTTTTT	CASSLGGRGTGELFF
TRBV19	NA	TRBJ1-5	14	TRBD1	TGTGCCAGTAGCCCCGCCAGGGGGGATCAGCCCCAGCATTTT	CASSPARGDQPQHF
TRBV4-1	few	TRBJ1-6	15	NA	TGCGCCAGCAGCCAAGTATCCGACAGCAATTCACCCCTCCACTTT	CASSQVSDSNSPLHF
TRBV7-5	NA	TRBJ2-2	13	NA	TGTGTCAGAAGCCAATTGGGTCCCGGGGAGCTGTTTTTT	CVRSQLGPGELFF
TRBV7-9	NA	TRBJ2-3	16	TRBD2	TGTGCCAGCAGAAAGGGCGGGGGAACTAGCACAGATACGCAGTATTTT	CASRKGGGTSTDTQYF
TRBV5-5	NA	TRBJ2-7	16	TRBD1	TGTGCCAGCAAACCGACAGGGCTCCTAATTTCCTACGAGCAGTACTTC	CASKPTGLLISYEQYF
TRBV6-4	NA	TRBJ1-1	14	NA	TGTGCCAGCAGGCCGGGACGCGAGAACACTGAAGCTTTCTTT	CASRPGRENTEAFF
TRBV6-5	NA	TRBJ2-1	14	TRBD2	TGTGCCAGCACTGTCCTAGCGGGCGCGAATGAGCAGTTCTTC	CASTVLAGANEQFF
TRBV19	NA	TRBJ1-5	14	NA	TGTGCCAGTACCCCGGGACAATTCAATCAGCCCCAGCATTTT	CASTPGQFNQPQHF
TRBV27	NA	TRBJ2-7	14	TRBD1	TGTGCCAGCAGTTTAGGGACAGGGTCCTACGAGCAGTACTTC	CASSLGTGSYEQYF
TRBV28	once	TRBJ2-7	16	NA	TGTGCCAGCAGTCCCCAGACGGGAAAATTCGTCCACGAGCAGTACTTC	CASSPQTGKFVHEQYF
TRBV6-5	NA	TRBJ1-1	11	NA	TGTGCCAGCAGTTCGCGCACTGAAGCTTTCTTT	CASSSRTEAFF
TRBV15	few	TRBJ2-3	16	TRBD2	TGTGCCACCAGCAGGCCGACTAGCGGGGGTACAGATACGCAGTATTTT	CATSRPTSGGTDTQYF
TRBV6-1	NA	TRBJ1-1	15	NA	TGTGCCAGCAGTGAAGCCGACAGAGTGAACACTGAAGCTTTCTTT	CASSEADRVNTEAFF
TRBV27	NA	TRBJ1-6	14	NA	TGTGCCAGCAGAACCGGGACCGTTGTGGGACCAGTCCACTTT	CASRTGTVVGPVHF
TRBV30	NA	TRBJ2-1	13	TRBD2	TGTGCCTGGAGTGTACAGGGCGGGGGGGCACAGTTCTTC	CAWSVQGGGAQFF
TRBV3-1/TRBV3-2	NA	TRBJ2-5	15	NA	TGTGCCAGCACCCCCTGGGGTATCTCGGGCGGGACCCAGTACTTC	CASTPWGISGGTQYF
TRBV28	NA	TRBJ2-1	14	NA	TGTGCCAGCAGTCCGCCGGGGCTTTACAATGAGCAGTTCTTC	CASSPPGLYNEQFF
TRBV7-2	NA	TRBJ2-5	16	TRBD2	TGTGCCAGCAGCTTAGGGCTAGCGGGGGGGCTTGAGACCCAGTACTTC	CASSLGLAGGLETQYF
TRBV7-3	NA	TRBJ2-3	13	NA	TGTGCCAGCTGGGGCCCTAGCACAGATACGCAGTATTTT	CASWGPSTDTQYF
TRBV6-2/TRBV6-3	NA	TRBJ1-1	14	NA	TGTGCCAGCAGTTACTCGCGGGGGAACACTGAAGCTTTCTTT	CASSYSRGNTEAFF
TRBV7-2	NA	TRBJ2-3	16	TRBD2	TGTGCCAGCACCCTTTCCCGCGGGGGGGGTGCAGATACGCAGTATTTT	CASTLSRGGGADTQYF
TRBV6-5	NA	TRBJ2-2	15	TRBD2	TGTGCCAGCAGTTACACCTCTGCGGGGGGAGGGGAGCTGTTTTTT	CASSYTSAGGGELFF
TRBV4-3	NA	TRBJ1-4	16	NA	TGCGCCAGCAGCCAGCAGCCTCGGGGGGTTGGTGAAAAACTGTTTTTT	CASSQQPRGVGEKLFF
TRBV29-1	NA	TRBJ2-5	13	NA	TGCAGCGTTGAAGTGACAAACGGGGAGACCCAGTACTTC	CSVEVTNGETQYF
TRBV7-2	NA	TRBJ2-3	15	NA	TGTGCCAGCAGCTTAAGGGCCACCAGCACAGATACGCAGTATTTT	CASSLRATSTDTQYF
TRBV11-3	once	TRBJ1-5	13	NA	TGTGCCAGCAGCTTATGGGGACGTCAGCCCCAGCATTTT	CASSLWGRQPQHF
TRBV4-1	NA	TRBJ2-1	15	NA	TGCGCCAGCAGCTCCCCGCGCGAGGGGTTCAATGAGCAGTTCTTC	CASSSPREGFNEQFF
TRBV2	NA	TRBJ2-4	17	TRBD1	TGTGCCAGCAGTTCCGGGACAGGGAGAGTAGGCAAAAACATTCAGTACTTC	CASSSGTGRVGKNIQYF
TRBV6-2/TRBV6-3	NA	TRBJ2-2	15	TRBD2	TGTGCCAGCAGTCCCGGGACTAGATTTGGCGGGGAGCTGTTTTTT	CASSPGTRFGGELFF
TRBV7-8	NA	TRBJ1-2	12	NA	TGTGCCAGCAGGAGCAGGGGCGGCGGCTACACCTTC	CASRSRGGGYTF